This T cell receptor beta chain stems from a study of T cell repertoires in cytomegalovirus infection. Turning to the study itself: The public TCR beta signatures pointed to both CMV infection and matching HLA type.

The germline CDR1 and CDR2 sequences are SGHVS and FQNEAQ. The CDR3 contains 13 residues. V shed 2 bases and J shed 0 bases, with 5 bases lying between them. In TCRdb, the reads were re-called with MiXCR into one record per CDR3 protein. The sample consists of more than 75,000 distinct CDR3 sequences, less than 30% of them appearing once. A few counts support this clonotype. Antigen unknown. V usage is TRBV7-8 and J usage is TRBJ2-7; D not certain. The sequencing used CD8+ T cells from cultured PBMCs, collected from culture after CMV antigen stimulation. This receptor was obtained from a human donor in good health (CMV status not recorded). Some clones in this sample may be carry-over from other donors' samples. The CDR3 loop is CASSLMNSYEQYF. For the CDR3, the DNA is TGTGCCAGCAGCTTAATGAACTCCTACGAGCAGTACTTC.